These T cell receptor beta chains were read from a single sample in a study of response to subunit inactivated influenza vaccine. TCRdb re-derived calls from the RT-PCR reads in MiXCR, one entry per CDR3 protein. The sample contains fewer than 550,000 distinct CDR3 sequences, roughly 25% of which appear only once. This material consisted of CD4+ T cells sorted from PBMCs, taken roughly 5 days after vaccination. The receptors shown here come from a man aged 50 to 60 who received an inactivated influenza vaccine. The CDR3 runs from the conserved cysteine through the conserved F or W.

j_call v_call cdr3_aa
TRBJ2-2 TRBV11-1 CASRLLLNTGELFF
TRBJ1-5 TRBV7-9 CASSLALGQPQHF
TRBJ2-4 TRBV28 CASSPTGLSTKNIQYF
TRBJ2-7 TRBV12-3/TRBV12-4 CASRPGLAGISYEQYF
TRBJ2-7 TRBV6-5 CASSYSYRAATYEQYF
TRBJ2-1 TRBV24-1 CATSDLGGQGYNEQFF
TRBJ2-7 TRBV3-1 CASSQGTSGGTSF
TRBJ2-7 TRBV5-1 CASSSTQGQGYEQYF
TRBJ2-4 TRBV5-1 CASSFSGTGENIQYF
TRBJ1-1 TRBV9 CASSATGNTEAFF
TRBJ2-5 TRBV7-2 CASSLVTGRGETQYF
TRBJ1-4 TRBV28 CASRRGENEKLFF
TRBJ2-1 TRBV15 CATSRDPDMEEFF
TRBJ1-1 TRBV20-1 CSARDRRTDRSTSEAFF
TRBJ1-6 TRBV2 CASRIRGRYSPLHF
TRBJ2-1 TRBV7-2 CASSQSLDGERFF